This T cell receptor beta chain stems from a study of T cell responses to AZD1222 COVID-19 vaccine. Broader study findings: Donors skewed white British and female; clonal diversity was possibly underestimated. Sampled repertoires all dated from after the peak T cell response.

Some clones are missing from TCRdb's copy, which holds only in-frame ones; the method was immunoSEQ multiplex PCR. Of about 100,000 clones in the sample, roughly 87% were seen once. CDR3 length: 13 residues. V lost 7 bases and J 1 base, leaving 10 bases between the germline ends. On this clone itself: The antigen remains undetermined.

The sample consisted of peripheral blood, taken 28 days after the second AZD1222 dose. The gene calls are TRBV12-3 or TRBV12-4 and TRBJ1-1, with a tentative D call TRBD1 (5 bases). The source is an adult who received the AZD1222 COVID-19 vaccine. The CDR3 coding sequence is TGTGCCAGCATGCGCCAGGGGAACACTGAAGCTTTCTTT. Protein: CASMRQGNTEAFF.